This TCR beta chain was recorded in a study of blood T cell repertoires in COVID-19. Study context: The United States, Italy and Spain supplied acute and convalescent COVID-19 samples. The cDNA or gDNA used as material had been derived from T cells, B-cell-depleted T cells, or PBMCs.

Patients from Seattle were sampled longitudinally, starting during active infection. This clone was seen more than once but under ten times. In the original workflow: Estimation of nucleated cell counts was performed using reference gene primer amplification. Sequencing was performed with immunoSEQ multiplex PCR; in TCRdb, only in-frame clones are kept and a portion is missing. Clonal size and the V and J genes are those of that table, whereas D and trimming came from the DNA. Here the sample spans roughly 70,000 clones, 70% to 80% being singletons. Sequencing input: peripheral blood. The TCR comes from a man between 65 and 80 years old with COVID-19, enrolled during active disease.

The CDR3 loop is CSGGQGIAFF. In DNA form, the CDR3 reads TGCAGTGGAGGACAGGGGATAGCTTTCTTT. The chain uses TRBV20-1 and TRBJ1-1, with 9 bases fitting TRBD1. J was trimmed by 10 bases and V by 7 bases; bases with no gene match: 4. The germline V gene encodes CDR1 DFQATT and CDR2 SNEGSKA (reference sequence). The CDR3 has 10 amino acids.